Listed below are T cell receptor beta chains from one sample, sequenced in a study of blood T cell repertoires in COVID-19. Measured with immunoSEQ multiplex PCR; TCRdb has only the in-frame clones, and not every one. This table has 75,000 to 100,000 clones, around 82% appearing once. The specimen was peripheral blood. These receptor sequences come from a human donor in a cohort sampled during active COVID-19. CDR3s include the opening cysteine and the closing phenylalanine or tryptophan. A D gene is named only where the DNA matches it firmly. Some rows have no size entry. The others give once, few or many, or a class for an expanded clone.

cdr3_nt cdr3_aa v_call d_call clone_size j_call
TGTGCTAGTGGTAACGGACAGGGGATTAACTATGGCTACACCTTC CASGNGQGINYGYTF TRBV12-5 TRBD1 few TRBJ1-2
TGTGCCAGCAGCATTGGGGGGAGCGAGCAGTACTTC CASSIGGSEQYF TRBV5-6 . few TRBJ2-7
TGTGCCAGCAGCTTTGGTCCCAGAACCACGGGCTATGGCTACACCTTC CASSFGPRTTGYGYTF TRBV7-6 . . TRBJ1-2
TGTGCCAGCAGTTTAGGCTCTGCCACCGGGGAGCTGTTTTTT CASSLGSATGELFF TRBV27 . . TRBJ2-2
TGTGCCACTCAACCCGCGGGACTCCGATCCGGGGAGCTGTTTTTT CATQPAGLRSGELFF TRBV19 . . TRBJ2-2
TGTGCCAGCTCACCCGTGGGGTCGGGGGGCACTGAAGCTTTCTTT CASSPVGSGGTEAFF TRBV18 . . TRBJ1-1
TGTGCCAGCAGCGGAACATCGAGGGAGACAGATACGCAGTATTTT CASSGTSRETDTQYF TRBV9 . . TRBJ2-3
TGTGCCAGTAGTATTGCCGGTAGCAATCAGCCCCAGCATTTT CASSIAGSNQPQHF TRBV19 . few TRBJ1-5
TGTGCCAGCACGGCCAGCGGCCAGAACAATCAGCCCCAGCATTTT CASTASGQNNQPQHF TRBV7-9 . . TRBJ1-5
TGTGCCAGCAGCCCGACAGGGAATCAGCCCCAGCATTTT CASSPTGNQPQHF TRBV7-9 TRBD1 . TRBJ1-5
TGTGCCAGCTCACCAGGACAGGTTGAAGCTTTCTTT CASSPGQVEAFF TRBV18 TRBD1 few TRBJ1-1
TGTGCCAGCAGCTTAGCTGGCGGGACAGATACGCAGTATTTT CASSLAGGTDTQYF TRBV7-2 . . TRBJ2-3
TGCAGCGCTGGACAGGTGACCTCTAGCACAGATACGCAGTATTTT CSAGQVTSSTDTQYF TRBV29-1 TRBD1 . TRBJ2-3
TGTGCCAGTAACTCCAGGGGGAACTATGGCTACACCTTC CASNSRGNYGYTF TRBV5-6 TRBD1 . TRBJ1-2
TGTGCCAGCAGTTCGGACAGGGGCCCCTATGGCTACACCTTC CASSSDRGPYGYTF TRBV2 TRBD1 . TRBJ1-2
TGTGGCAGCCGGGTAATCGGGAACACCGGGGAGCTGTTTTTT CGSRVIGNTGELFF TRBV28 . . TRBJ2-2
TGTGCCAGCAGCTTAACCGGGGACATCTACACCGGGGAGCTGTTTTTT CASSLTGDIYTGELFF TRBV7-3 . . TRBJ2-2
TGTGCCAGCAGCCTTGACATTACCGGGGAGCTGTTTTTT CASSLDITGELFF TRBV5-8 . . TRBJ2-2